The clone carrying this T cell receptor beta chain was seen many times. What it binds is not known. It was RNA transcripts that yielded the amplified TCR beta CDR3 regions. Carried out on the TCR CDR3, a first-round RT-PCR used the HTBI primer set. Using its own MiXCR run on the multiplex PCR reads, TCRdb lists one record per CDR3 protein. This sample has around 600,000 distinct CDR3 sequences, with just under 45% found just once. The data belong to a study of T cells in Graves' hyperthyroidism and ophthalmopathy. CDR1 and CDR2 (germline): SGHVS, FQNEAQ. The CDR3 consists of 15 residues. V was pared by 5 bases and J by 6 bases, with 9 bases of the junction left unmatched. Study-wide results and caveats: Ophthalmopathy stood apart from stable hyperthyroidism in a 13 V-J model.

The chain couples TRBV7-8 to TRBJ2-5; the match to TRBD2 covers 10 bases. The sequence was collected from an adult man with Graves' disease, either hyperthyroidism or ophthalmopathy (not recorded which). Material for sequencing was peripheral blood or thyroid tissue (not recorded which). The CDR3 is CASSPERGGDQTQYF. CDR3 in DNA: TGTGCCAGCAGCCCCGAGCGGGGGGGCGACCAGACCCAGTACTTC.